This TCR beta chain was obtained from a study of molecular identifiers for immune sequencing clone quantification. This clonotype was recorded at least ten times. The antigen remains unidentified. TCRdb recomputed calls from the PCR reads with MiXCR, one row per CDR3 protein. This sample yields a few hundred thousand distinct CDR3 sequences, of which around 25% are seen a single time; around 0.78% belongs to the top ten. Overall study findings and caveats: In cases of identical TCR molecules sharing a barcode, highly expanded clone sizes could be underestimated.

Naive CD8 T cells were sorted as CD8+CD4-CCR7+CD45RA+. Trimming left V 6 bases short and J 5 bases short, with 5 bases between. The CDR3 is 10 amino acids. Germline lookup yields CDR1 MNHNY and CDR2 SVGAGI (reference sequence). The sequenced sample consisted of naive CD8+ T cells from blood, with Jurkat cell RNA spiked in. Subset specified: FACS-sorted CD8+CD4-CCR7+CD45RA+ naive T cells. This TCR was sampled from a human donor in good health. Some libraries in this study had Jurkat cell RNA spiked in. The V gene is TRBV6-6, the J gene TRBJ2-7; no reliable D call. The CDR3 loop reads CASRENEQYF. Here the CDR3 DNA reads TGTGCCAGCAGGGAGAACGAGCAGTACTTC.